Detailed here is one T cell receptor beta chain. The count of this clone is one. Its antigen specificity is not known. Base qualities are not provided; no much larger clone lies one nucleotide away. The sample is drawn from a study of T cells in tuberculosis (dated by TCRdb to 2016 to 2018). Regarding the research as a whole: To characterize T cells specific for the mycobacterial lipid antigen glucose monomycolate (GMM), the study used CD1B tetramers together with high-throughput TCR immunosequencing. A South African clinical cohort compared IGRA-negative adolescents, IGRA-positive adolescents with latent tuberculosis and adults with active tuberculosis, ten per group.

At study entry, a tuberculin skin test and the QuantiFERON-TB GOLD In-Tube IGRA were used to screen adolescents for latent tuberculosis infection. Immunosequencing was performed on unsorted cryopreserved PBMC, with around 92,000 T cells per clinical donor covered on average. Eleven high schools in the Worcester region of the Western Cape, South Africa, served as enrollment sites for adolescents aged 12 to 18 years. Some ten M. tuberculosis-infected adolescents and some ten uninfected adolescents, matched for age and sex, were selected. PBMC from adolescents were isolated by density centrifugation from freshly drawn heparinized blood and then cryopreserved. The immunoSEQ multiplex PCR assay was used to generate TCR libraries, with TCR-beta and/or TCR-alpha/delta assays applied to each sample. The Illumina high-throughput platform was used to sequence the amplified TCR libraries. The authors' pipeline ran thus. Clustering and dimensionality reduction relied on pairwise TCRdist distances among GMM-specific receptors from T cells that were either sorted ex vivo or expanded in vitro. Each clinical repertoire received a mean NN-distance score, defined as the average TCRdist to the nearest 10% of tetramer-positive reference sequences. GEM TCR motif frequency was calculated as the fraction of unique TCRs that matched known GEM sequences by V/J usage and CDR3 length. Active tuberculosis was classified by linear discriminant analysis with leave-one-out cross-validation, implemented in scikit-learn. The immuneACCESS repertoire file appears here via TCRdb, limited to in-frame rearrangements. These files lack a portion of the clones; in checked studies, under half of the deficit traces to unresolved V genes, and the cause of the others is not known. That table is the source of V, J and clone size, and D and trimming were worked out from the DNA. Counted in this sample were about 43,000 clones; 95% of them appeared once. 3.6% of the sample belongs to the ten largest clones.

Study-wide conclusions, independent of this receptor: Smaller NN-distances were partly driven by shorter CDR3-alpha lengths in active tuberculosis patients, and statistical significance was not reached for the TCR-beta difference. Clinical samples were selected based on the availability of cryopreserved specimens, with adults included as active tuberculosis cases and adolescents included as controls. Using GEM motif frequencies, a classifier achieved 65% to 75% accuracy, whereas a classifier built on the diverse GMM-specific repertoire got to approximately 88% accuracy (AUROC around 0.87). Compared with IGRA-negative controls, TCR-alpha repertoires from active tuberculosis had smaller mean NN-distances to GMM-specific TCRs, which suggests that these TCRs underwent clonal expansion.

What was sequenced was PBMCs. The sequence was collected from a donor between 10 and 29 years old with latent tuberculosis or without tuberculosis infection.

The DNA sequence is as follows: TGTGCCAGCTCACGAAGGGGTTCTTCAGAAGAGACCCAGTACTTC. Its amino acids are CASSRRGSSEETQYF. The sequence links TRBV18 to TRBJ2-5; TRBD1 might be the D gene, on 5 matching bases. The germline V gene specifies KGHSH as CDR1 and LQKENI as CDR2. The CDR3 covers 15 residues, taking in both the cysteine and the phenylalanine. The kept DNA is CDR3 alone, 45 bases in frame from the first base. V drops 4 bases and J drops 3 bases, leaving 15 bases in between.